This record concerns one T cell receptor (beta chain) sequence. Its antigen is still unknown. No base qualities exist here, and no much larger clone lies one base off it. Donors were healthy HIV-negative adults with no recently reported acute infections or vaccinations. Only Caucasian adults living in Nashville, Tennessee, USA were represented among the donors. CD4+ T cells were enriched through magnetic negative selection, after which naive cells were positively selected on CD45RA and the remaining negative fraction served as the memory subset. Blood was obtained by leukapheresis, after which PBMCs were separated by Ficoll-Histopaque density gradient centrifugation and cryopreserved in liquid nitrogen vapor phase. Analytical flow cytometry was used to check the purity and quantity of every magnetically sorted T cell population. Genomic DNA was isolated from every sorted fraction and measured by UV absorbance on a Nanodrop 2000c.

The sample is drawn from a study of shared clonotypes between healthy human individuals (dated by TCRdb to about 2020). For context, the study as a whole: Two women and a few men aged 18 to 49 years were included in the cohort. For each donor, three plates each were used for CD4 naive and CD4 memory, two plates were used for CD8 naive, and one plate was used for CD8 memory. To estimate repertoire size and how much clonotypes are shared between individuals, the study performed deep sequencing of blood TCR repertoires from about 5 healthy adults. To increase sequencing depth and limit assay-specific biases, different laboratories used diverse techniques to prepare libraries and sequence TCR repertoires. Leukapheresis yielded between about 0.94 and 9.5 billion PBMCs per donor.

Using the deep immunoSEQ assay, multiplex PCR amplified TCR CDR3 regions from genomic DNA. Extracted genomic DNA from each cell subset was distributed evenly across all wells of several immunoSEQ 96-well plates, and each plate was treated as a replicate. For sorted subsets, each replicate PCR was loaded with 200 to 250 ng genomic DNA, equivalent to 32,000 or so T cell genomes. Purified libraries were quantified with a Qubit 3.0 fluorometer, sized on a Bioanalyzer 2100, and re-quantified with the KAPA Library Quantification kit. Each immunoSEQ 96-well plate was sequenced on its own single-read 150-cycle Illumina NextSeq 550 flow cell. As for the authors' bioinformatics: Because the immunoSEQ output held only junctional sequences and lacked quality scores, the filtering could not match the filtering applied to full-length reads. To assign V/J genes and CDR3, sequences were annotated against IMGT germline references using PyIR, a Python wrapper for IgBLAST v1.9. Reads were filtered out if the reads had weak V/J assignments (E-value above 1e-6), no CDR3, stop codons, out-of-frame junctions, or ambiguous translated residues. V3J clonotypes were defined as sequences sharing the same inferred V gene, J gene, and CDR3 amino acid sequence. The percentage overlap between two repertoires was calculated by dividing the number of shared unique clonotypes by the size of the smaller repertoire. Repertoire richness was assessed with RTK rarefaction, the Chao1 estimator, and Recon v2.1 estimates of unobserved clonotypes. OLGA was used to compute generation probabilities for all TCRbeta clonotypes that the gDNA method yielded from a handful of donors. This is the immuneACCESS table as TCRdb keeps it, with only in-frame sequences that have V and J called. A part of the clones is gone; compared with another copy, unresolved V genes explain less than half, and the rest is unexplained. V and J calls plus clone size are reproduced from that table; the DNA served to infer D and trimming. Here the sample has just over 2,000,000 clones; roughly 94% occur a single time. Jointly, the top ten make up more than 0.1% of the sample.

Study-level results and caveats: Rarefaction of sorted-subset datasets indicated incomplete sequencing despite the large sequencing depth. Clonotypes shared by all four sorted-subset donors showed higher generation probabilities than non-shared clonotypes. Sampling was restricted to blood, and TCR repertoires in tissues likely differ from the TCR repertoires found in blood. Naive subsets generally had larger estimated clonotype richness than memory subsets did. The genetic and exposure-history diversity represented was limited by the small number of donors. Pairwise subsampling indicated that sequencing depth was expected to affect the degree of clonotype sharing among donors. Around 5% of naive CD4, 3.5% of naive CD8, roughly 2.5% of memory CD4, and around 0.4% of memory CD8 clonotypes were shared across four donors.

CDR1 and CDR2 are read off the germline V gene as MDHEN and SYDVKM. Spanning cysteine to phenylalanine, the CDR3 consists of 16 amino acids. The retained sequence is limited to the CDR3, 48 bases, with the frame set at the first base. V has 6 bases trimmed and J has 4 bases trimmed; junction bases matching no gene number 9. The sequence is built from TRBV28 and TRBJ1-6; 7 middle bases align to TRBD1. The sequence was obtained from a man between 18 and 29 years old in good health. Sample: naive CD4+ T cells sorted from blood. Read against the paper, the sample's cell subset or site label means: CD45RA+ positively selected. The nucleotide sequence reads TGTGCCAGCAGCGACAGGACAGGAGTTTATAATTCACCCCTCCACTTT. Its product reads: CASSDRTGVYNSPLHF.